Here is one T cell receptor beta chain with its context. Its antigen is not identified. The CDR3 is made up of 15 amino acids. CDR1 is SGHVS and CDR2 is FNYEAQ in the germline V gene. The V end was cut by 3 bases, the J end by 4 bases, with 13 bases between. The data are from a study of blood T cells in healthy people across ages. Study outcomes and limitations: Compared with aged donors, long-lived donors showed fewer expanded clones, suggesting selection. No one knew whether donors had CMV, which possibly confounded expanded clonotype changes.

Combining a sample-barcoded 5' primer with a J-beta primer mix, a second PCR ran for roughly 7 to 12 cycles. One entry per CDR3 protein, called by TCRdb with MiXCR from the 5' RACE reads. The data show under 1 million distinct CDR3 sequences, around 43% seen once. The TCR sequence derives from a man aged 55 to 70 in good health. Sequenced material: blood. The chain is built from TRBV7-6 and TRBJ1-3; unclear D gene. This CDR3 is CASSLAGSGGNTIYF. CDR3 DNA: TGTGCCAGCAGCTTGGCGGGCTCTGGGGGAAACACCATATATTTT.